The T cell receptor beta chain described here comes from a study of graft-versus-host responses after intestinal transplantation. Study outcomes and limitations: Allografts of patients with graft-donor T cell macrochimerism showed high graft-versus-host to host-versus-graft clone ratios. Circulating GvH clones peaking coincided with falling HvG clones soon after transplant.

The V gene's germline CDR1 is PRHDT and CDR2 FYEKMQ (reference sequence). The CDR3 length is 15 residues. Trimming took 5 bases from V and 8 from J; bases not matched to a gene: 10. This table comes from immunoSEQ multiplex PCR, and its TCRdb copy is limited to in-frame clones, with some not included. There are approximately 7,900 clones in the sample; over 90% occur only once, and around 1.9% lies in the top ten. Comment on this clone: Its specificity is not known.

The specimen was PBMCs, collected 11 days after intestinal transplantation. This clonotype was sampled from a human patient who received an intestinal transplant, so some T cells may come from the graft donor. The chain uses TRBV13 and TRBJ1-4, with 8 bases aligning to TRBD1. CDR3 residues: CASSQRTGLIEKLFF. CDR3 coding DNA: TGTGCCAGCAGCCAACGGACAGGGTTAATCGAAAAACTGTTTTTT.